This section outlines one T cell receptor (beta chain) sequence together with its context. The entry originates in a study of blood T cell repertoires in COVID-19. The overall study: PBMCs, B-cell-depleted T cells, or T cells provided the cDNA or gDNA that made up the material.

Per the germline V gene, CDR1 is LNHDA and CDR2 is SQIVND (reference sequence). The CDR3 runs 14 residues. The V end was cut by 0 bases, the J end by 2 bases, with 4 bases between. Data came from immunoSEQ multiplex PCR; TCRdb stores just in-frame clones and leaves some out. The table includes 130,000 to 150,000 clones, around 86% detected once. The sample was peripheral blood. The sequence derives from a man aged 45-65 years who had recovered from COVID-19. The genes are TRBV19 and TRBJ1-4; no reliable D call. The CDR3 DNA reads as TGTGCCAGTAGTATAGATTCGACTAATGAAAAACTGTTTTTT. Translating it yields CASSIDSTNEKLFF. Filled out from reference TRBV19 and TRBJ1-4, the complete variable domain reads DGGITQSPKYLFRKEGQNVTLSCEQNLNHDAMYWYRQDPGQGLRLIYYSQIVNDFQKGDIAEGYSVSREKKESFPLTVTSAQKNPTAFYLCASSIDSTNEKLFFGSGTQLSVL.